This TCR beta chain was profiled in a study of graft-versus-host responses after intestinal transplantation (dated by TCRdb to the early 2020s). For the wider study: Multivisceral, liver-intestinal, or isolated intestinal transplants were received by the recipients. All recipients received anti-thymocyte globulin induction followed by maintenance tacrolimus and steroids for about three years. Graft-versus-host and host-versus-graft alloreactive T cell clones were tracked in the graft, circulation and bone marrow after intestinal transplantation using bulk TCR-beta CDR3 sequencing. To identify alloreactive clones, pre-transplant mixed lymphocyte reaction products were sequenced and compared with unstimulated pre-transplant donor and recipient T cells. The cohort enrolled approximately 24 intestinal transplant recipients including one retransplant, and a few patients lacking pretransplant specimens were excluded. A peak of at least 4% donor T cells among recipient peripheral blood mononuclear cells was the definition used for donor T cell macrochimerism. Rather than going through the commercial service, samples from three later patients were sequenced in-house on an Illumina MiSeq and processed with MiXCR. Beyond this particular receptor, the publication reports: Peak levels of circulating GvH clones were associated with declines in HvG clones early after transplant. The relatively low number and heterogeneity of intestinal transplant patients limited the conclusions. GvH clones were found in recipient bone marrow, and some of the GvH clones appeared earlier in ileal mucosa or blood, which is consistent with an intestinal mucosal origin. In the allografts of patients with donor T cell macrochimerism, GvH to HvG T cell clonal ratios were high.

The germline V and J ends show losses of 1 base and 9 bases respectively, and no gene match explains 10 bases of the junction. From the cysteine through the phenylalanine, the CDR3 covers 17 amino acids. CDR3 DNA is the only sequence kept; it has 51 bases, read in frame from the first base. For CDR1 and CDR2, the germline V gene (reference sequence) lists SEHNR and FQNEAQ. Libraries were made using the immunoSEQ multiplex PCR assay. For most patients, high-throughput TCR-beta CDR3 sequencing of genomic DNA was performed by Adaptive Biotechnologies. In the paper's pipeline: TCR sequencing data were retrieved from Adaptive's ImmunoSEQ software for more than 15 patients, whereas three other patients were processed with MiXCR and VDJtools. CDR3 nucleotide sequences shared between donor and recipient were removed because their origin could not be assigned. To count as alloreactive, a clone needed at least 2-fold expansion over unstimulated cells and a minimum CFSE-low frequency of 0.002% (template counts) or 0.001% (read counts). Clones detected in sequenced pre-transplant spleen, lymph node, or MLR CFSE-low populations of the donor or recipient were defined as mappable. Cumulative frequency of alloreactive clones was calculated as a percentage of all sequences weighted by copy number. Held by TCRdb, this immuneACCESS table contains in-frame sequences only and omits some clones. Under half of the omission traces to an unresolved V gene where checked; the cause of the rest is unknown. V, J and clone size are those of that table, while D and trimming were read from the DNA. Present in this sample are just under 100,000 clones, 75% to 95% of which were seen just once. The ten largest clones take up around 15% of the sample.

Regarding this clone: Its target antigen remains unknown. The sample holds no much larger clone one base away, and base qualities are not on file.

In the first month after transplant, blood samples were collected up to 4 times, and after that at least monthly when available. This sequence was found in a human patient who received an intestinal transplant, so some T cells may come from the graft donor. The starting material was PBMCs, obtained about 450 days after intestinal transplant. The chain uses TRBV7-9 and TRBJ2-1, with 12 bases in between that match TRBD2. The nucleotides are TGTGCCAGCAGCTTAGGTTCCCTAGCGGGGGGGCCGGGTGAGCAGTTCTTC. The encoded protein is CASSLGSLAGGPGEQFF.